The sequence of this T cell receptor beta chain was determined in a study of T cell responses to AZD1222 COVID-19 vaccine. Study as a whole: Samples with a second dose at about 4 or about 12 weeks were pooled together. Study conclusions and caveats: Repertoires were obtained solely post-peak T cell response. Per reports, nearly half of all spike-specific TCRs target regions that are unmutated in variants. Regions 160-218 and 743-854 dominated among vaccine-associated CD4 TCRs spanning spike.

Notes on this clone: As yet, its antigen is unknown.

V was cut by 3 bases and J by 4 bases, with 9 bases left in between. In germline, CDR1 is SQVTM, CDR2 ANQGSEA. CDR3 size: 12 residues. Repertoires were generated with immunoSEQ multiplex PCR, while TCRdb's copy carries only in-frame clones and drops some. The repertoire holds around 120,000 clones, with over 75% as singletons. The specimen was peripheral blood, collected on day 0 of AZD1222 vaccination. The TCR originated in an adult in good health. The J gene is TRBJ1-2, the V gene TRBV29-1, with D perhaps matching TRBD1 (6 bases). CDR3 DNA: TGCAGCGTTGACAGGGGTGTCTATGGCTACACCTTC. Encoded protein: CSVDRGVYGYTF.